Sequencing of this T cell receptor beta chain was carried out in a study of blood T cell repertoires in COVID-19. At the level of the study: Samples taken during acute and convalescent COVID-19 were collected in the United States, Italy and Spain.

Study processing details: It was from reference gene primer amplification that nucleated cell counts were estimated. The table came from immunoSEQ multiplex PCR; TCRdb's copy has only in-frame clones and leaves some out. V and J calls and clone size are given by that table; D and trimming were obtained from the DNA. The repertoire holds about 190,000 clones, with about 90% as singletons. Germline-derived CDR1 and CDR2 are LNHDA and SQIVND (reference sequence). J lost 5 bases, V lost 5 bases, and 7 bases had no gene match. The CDR3 is 14 residues long. This clonotype was sampled from a man aged 50 to 59 with acute or convalescent COVID-19. This chain links TRBV19 with TRBJ2-5, with 8 bases aligning to TRBD1. Source material: peripheral blood. The CDR3 DNA reads as TGTGCCAGTAGTGGGAGACAGGGGATGGAGACCCAGTACTTC. Translation: CASSGRQGMETQYF.